One sample yielded the 14 T cell receptor beta chains listed below, sequenced in a study of Graves' ophthalmopathy and Graves' hyperthyroidism. The authors amplified TCR beta CDR3 regions from RNA transcripts. HTBI primers primed a first-round RT-PCR, and a second-round multiplex PCR followed. TCRdb fed the multiplex PCR reads into MiXCR, producing one record per CDR3 protein. The repertoire consists of 400,000 to 500,000 distinct CDR3 sequences, with approximately 21% occurring once and the leading ten covering roughly 3%. The specimen was peripheral blood. Receptor source: a woman aged 18-29 years with stable Graves' hyperthyroidism.

This clonotype was detected ten times or more. The V gene is TRBV7-2, the J gene TRBJ2-5; 14 bases match TRBD2. The J segment lost 4 bases and the V segment lost 6 bases, leaving 7 bases of the junction unmatched. The germline V gene encodes CDR1 SGHTA and CDR2 FQGNSA. The CDR3 consists of 16 residues. CDR3 loop: CASSTGLAGAGETQYF. The CDR3, as DNA: TGTGCCAGCAGTACGGGACTAGCGGGAGCAGGAGAGACCCAGTACTTC.

Many counts were recorded for this clonotype. This chain links TRBV19 with TRBJ2-2; 7 bases fit TRBD1. The V segment lost 7 bases and the J segment 0 bases; nucleotides outside the gene matches: 8. From germline, CDR1 is LNHDA and CDR2 SQIVND (reference sequence). The CDR3 spans 16 residues. In DNA form, the CDR3 reads TGTGCCAGTAACCAAATTGACAGGGCGAACACCGGGGAGCTGTTTTTT. Translated: CASNQIDRANTGELFF.

This clonotype was seen ten or more times. This rearrangement joins TRBV6-5 to TRBJ1-1; D gene ambiguous. This CDR3 region has 13 residues. Trimming stripped 2 bases from V and 3 bases from J, with 7 bases between. CDR1 MNHEY and CDR2 SVGAGI come from the germline V gene. The CDR3: CASSYHRDTEAFF. CDR3 nucleotides: TGTGCCAGCAGTTACCACCGGGACACTGAAGCTTTCTTT.

In this sample, this clonotype turned up many times. V is TRBV6-2 or TRBV6-3 and J is TRBJ1-5; tentative D call: TRBD1 (6 bases). The CDR3 consists of 15 residues. In germline, CDR1 is MNHEY, CDR2 SVGEGT. V lost 6 bases and J 3 bases, leaving 15 bases between the germline ends. This chain's CDR3 is CASSRFRDNNQPQHF. In nucleotides, the CDR3 is TGTGCCAGCAGCCGCTTCCGGGACAACAATCAGCCCCAGCATTTT.

There are many counts of this clonotype. V and J are TRBV12-3 or TRBV12-4 and TRBJ1-2, with D possibly TRBD1 on 5 matching bases. This CDR3 contains 13 residues. V was cut by 2 bases and J by 8 bases, with 12 bases left in between. CDR3 DNA: TGTGCCAGCAGTTTACGACGGGGGGGAGGCTACACCTTC. The encoded protein is CASSLRRGGGYTF.

This clonotype was observed at least ten times. The J gene is TRBJ2-7, the V gene TRBV6-5; TRBD2 matches 7 bases. This CDR3 has 15 residues. Germline V gene lookup returns CDR1 MNHEY and CDR2 SVGAGI. The V segment lost 0 bases and the J segment 7 bases; nucleotides outside the gene matches: 9. CDR3 loop: CASSYSGSIGGEQYF. The CDR3, as DNA: TGTGCCAGCAGTTACTCGGGGAGCATCGGGGGGGAGCAGTACTTC.

On this clonotype itself: The junction shows a germline mismatch at one end, possibly a read error. The J gene is TRBJ1-2, the V gene TRBV6-5; no firm D call. Germline CDR1 MNHEY, CDR2 SVGAGI. This CDR3 region has 15 residues. The CDR3 nucleotides read TGTGCCAGCAGCTACTCACGGGTAGCTAACTATGGCTACACCTTC. This sequence encodes CASSYSRVANYGYTF.

This clonotype has at least ten counts. The genes are TRBV2 and TRBJ2-7; 13 bases align to TRBD2. Trimming cost V 4 bases and J 3 bases; bases outside gene matches: 3. CDR1 and CDR2 (germline): SNHLY, FYNNEI. This CDR3 is built from 15 residues. CDR3 sequence (DNA): TGTGCCAGCAGTGGGACTAGCGGGGGATTCTACGAGCAGTACTTC. This gives the protein CASSGTSGGFYEQYF.

The V gene is TRBV4-1, the J gene TRBJ2-6; TRBD1 agrees at 8 bases. The CDR3 is made up of 19 amino acids. Germline values: CDR1 MGHRA, CDR2 YSYEKL. Trimming cost V 2 bases and J 0 bases; bases outside gene matches: 9. The CDR3 here is CASSQPWSGQGSGANVLTF. CDR3 nucleotides: TGCGCCAGCAGCCAACCCTGGTCCGGACAGGGCTCTGGGGCCAACGTCCTGACTTTC.

This clonotype was seen many times. The chain combines TRBV15 with TRBJ2-5, with TRBD1 as a possible D gene (5 bases). The CDR3 covers 12 residues. Trimming left V 5 bases short and J 3 bases short, with 7 bases between. Germline V CDR1 and CDR2: LNHNV, YYDKDF (reference sequence). As DNA, the CDR3 is TGTGCCACCAGCGGCAGGGAAGAGACCCAGTACTTC. Protein: CATSGREETQYF.

The sample holds many counts of this clonotype. The V call is TRBV4-3, the J call TRBJ1-1, with TRBD1 matching 7 bases. The CDR3 loop spans 17 amino acids. Trimming cost V 0 bases and J 1 base; bases outside gene matches: 8. Germline CDR1 is LGHNA and CDR2 is YSLEER. As DNA, the CDR3 is TGCGCCAGCAGCCAAGAACCGACAGGGATTGGGAACACTGAAGCTTTCTTT. It is translated as CASSQEPTGIGNTEAFF.

This clonotype has at least ten counts. The rearrangement links TRBV2 to TRBJ2-7; D might be TRBD2 (6 bases). V lost 2 bases and J 6 bases, leaving 14 bases between the germline ends. Germline V gene lookup returns CDR1 SNHLY and CDR2 FYNNEI. The CDR3 contains 14 residues. Here the CDR3 reads CASSELEGISEQYF. CDR3 DNA sequence: TGTGCCAGCAGTGAATTGGAGGGGATCAGCGAGCAGTACTTC.

This clonotype was recorded at least ten times. The chain uses TRBV29-1 and TRBJ2-7, with D possibly TRBD2 on 5 matching bases. Trimming left V 6 bases short and J 2 bases short, with 17 bases between. Germline V gene data show CDR1 as SQVTM and CDR2 as ANQGSEA. CDR3 length equals 14 residues. This chain's CDR3 is CSVDSESPPYEQYF. CDR3 in DNA: TGCAGCGTAGATAGCGAGTCCCCGCCCTACGAGCAGTACTTC.

This clonotype has only a few counts. The V and J genes are TRBV20-1 and TRBJ2-7, with D hard to call. Looked up from germline, CDR1 is DFQATT and CDR2 is SNEGSKA (reference sequence). This CDR3 has 14 residues. V lost 1 base to trimming and J lost 6 bases, with 16 bases between them. Here the CDR3 reads CSARGLQSRVEQYF. CDR3 bases: TGCAGTGCTAGAGGTCTGCAGTCTAGGGTCGAGCAGTACTTC.